These 15 T cell receptor beta chains came from one sample sequenced in a study of blood T cell repertoires in COVID-19. Data came from immunoSEQ multiplex PCR; TCRdb stores just in-frame clones and leaves some out. Among about 59,000 clones listed, over 75% were seen once. The specimen was peripheral blood. The receptors were gathered from a man older than 75 in a cohort sampled during active COVID-19.

The chain carries TRBV4-3 and TRBJ2-5, with D unresolved. V was cut by 0 bases and J by 2 bases, with 13 bases left in between. Germline V gene data show CDR1 as LGHNA and CDR2 as YSLEER. The CDR3 contains 16 residues. The CDR3 coding sequence is TGCGCCAGCAGCCAAGATTTCGGTTTGAATCAAGAGACCCAGTACTTC. This codes for CASSQDFGLNQETQYF.

V and J are TRBV27 and TRBJ1-4; 7 bases are shared with TRBD1. V lost 6 bases and J lost 4; bases outside the gene matches: 11. Germline V CDR1 and CDR2: MNHEY, SMNVEV (reference sequence). This CDR3 is built from 16 residues. The CDR3 region is CASSPSLGGGNEKLFF. The CDR3 DNA sequence: TGTGCCAGCAGCCCCAGCTTAGGGGGCGGTAATGAAAAACTGTTTTTT.

This chain connects TRBV30 to TRBJ1-2; D remains unclear. The CDR3 is made up of 14 amino acids. Germline V gives CDR1 GTSNPN, CDR2 SVGIG (reference sequence). V lost 0 bases and J lost 8, with 16 bases in between. In DNA form, the CDR3 reads TGTGCCTGGAGTGTCCCAAGTAGAGCGAGGGGCTACACCTTC. Translated, it gives CAWSVPSRARGYTF.

The chain combines TRBV18 with TRBJ2-7, with D possibly TRBD1 on 5 matching bases. Germline CDR1 and CDR2: KGHSH and LQKENI. The CDR3 totals 14 residues. Trimming took 4 bases from V and 3 from J, leaving 13 bases between them. CDR3: CASSLNNQGYEQYF. DNA for the CDR3: TGTGCCAGCTCACTAAATAATCAGGGCTACGAGCAGTACTTC.

This clone showed up just once. CDR3 in amino acids: CASSYSRASNQPQHF. CDR3 DNA sequence: TGTGCCAGCAGTTACTCGAGGGCTAGCAATCAGCCCCAGCATTTT. The chain is built from TRBV6-5 and TRBJ1-5; D remains ambiguous. CDR1 and CDR2 (germline): MNHEY, SVGAGI. The CDR3 contains 15 residues. Trimming pared 0 bases from V and 0 bases from J, leaving 6 bases between.

The chain couples TRBV7-9 to TRBJ1-2; tentatively, D is TRBD1 (6 bases). Germline V gene sequence: CDR1 SEHNR, CDR2 FQNEAQ (reference sequence). The CDR3 has 13 residues. Trimming removed 5 bases at V and 4 bases at J, with 11 bases between. This CDR3 is CASSPDSFYGYTF. CDR3 nucleotide sequence: TGTGCCAGCAGCCCGGACAGTTTCTATGGCTACACCTTC.

This clone has just a few counts. The chain links TRBV9 to TRBJ1-6; possibly TRBD1 for D (6 bases). This CDR3 is built from 12 residues. Trimming left V 3 bases short and J 15 bases short, with 13 bases between. CDR1 is SGDLS, CDR2 YYNGEE, per germline. Here the CDR3 DNA reads TGTGCCAGCAGCGGGGGGCCCGGAGTCCTCCACTTT. Translation: CASSGGPGVLHF. Using reference TRBV9 and TRBJ1-6 for the parts outside the CDR3, the full variable domain is DSGVTQTPKHLITATGQRVTLRCSPRSGDLSVYWYQQSLDQGLQFLIQYYNGEERAKGNILERFSAQQFPDLHSELNLSSLELGDSALYFCASSGGPGVLHFGNGTRLTVT.

The count of this clone is one. J is TRBJ2-5 and V is TRBV2; D might be TRBD1 (6 bases). CDR3 length equals 13 residues. CDR1 SNHLY and CDR2 FYNNEI come from the germline V gene. Trimming shortened V by 5 bases and J by 3 bases, and 10 bases separated the two germline ends. The CDR3 DNA is TGTGCCAGCAGTATGAACAGGGAAGAGACCCAGTACTTC. Amino acid sequence: CASSMNREETQYF.

The chain uses TRBV29-1 and TRBJ2-1, with D unclear. The ends were cut back, 2 bases at V and 7 bases at J, with 12 bases in the middle. This CDR3 comprises 13 residues. Germline V gene data show CDR1 as SQVTM and CDR2 as ANQGSEA. Written as DNA, the CDR3 is TGCAGCGTTGAATGGCTAGTTTCGAATGAGCAGTTCTTC. Translating it yields CSVEWLVSNEQFF.

The chain recombines TRBV9 with TRBJ2-6; 8 nucleotides align to TRBD1. The CDR3 has 18 amino acids. Germline values: CDR1 SGDLS, CDR2 YYNGEE. V was pared by 5 bases and J by 0 bases, with 10 bases of the junction left unmatched. The DNA of the CDR3 is TGTGCCAGCAGTGAACCGGGACAGGACCTCTCTGGGGCCAACGTCCTGACTTTC. It codes for CASSEPGQDLSGANVLTF.

The rearrangement uses TRBV5-4 and TRBJ2-3; D perhaps matches TRBD1 (6 bases). CDR1 is SGHNT and CDR2 is YYREEE in the germline V gene (reference sequence). The germline V and J ends were trimmed by 1 base and 0 bases, with 9 bases remaining between them. This CDR3 has 15 residues. CDR3 DNA sequence: TGTGCCAGCAGCTTGCCAGGGGCAAGCACAGATACGCAGTATTTT. It yields the protein CASSLPGASTDTQYF. Supplemented by reference TRBV5-4 and TRBJ2-3, the full variable domain reads ETGVTQSPTHLIKTRGQQVTLRCSSQSGHNTVSWYQQALGQGPQFIFQYYREEENGRGNFPPRFSGLQFPNYSSELNVNALELDDSALYLCASSLPGASTDTQYFGPGTRLTVL.

J is TRBJ1-1 and V is TRBV7-9, with 7 bases that match TRBD1. The CDR3 runs to 14 residues. The ends lost 6 bases at V and 3 bases at J; junction bases unmatched: 7. Germline V gene lookup returns CDR1 SEHNR and CDR2 FQNEAQ (reference sequence). In nucleotides, the CDR3 is TGTGCCAGCAGTCAAGGACAGGCGGACACTGAAGCTTTCTTT. It is translated as CASSQGQADTEAFF.

The chain joins TRBV11-2 to TRBJ2-1; TRBD1 matches at 10 bases. This CDR3 contains 14 residues. Germline loops: CDR1 SGHAT, CDR2 FQNNGV. V was clipped by 5 bases and J by 9 bases; unmatched bases: 7. CDR3 amino acids: CASSPGQGSPEQFF. CDR3 sequence (DNA): TGTGCCAGCAGCCCGGGACAGGGGTCCCCTGAGCAGTTCTTC.

A single count supports this clone. This rearrangement joins TRBV19 to TRBJ1-5, with a tentative D call TRBD1 (5 bases). CDR3 size: 14 residues. The V gene lost 6 bases and the J gene lost 4 bases, with 13 bases spanning the gap. Germline CDR1 LNHDA, CDR2 SQIVND (reference sequence). CDR3 region: CASSLTEMNQPQHF. The DNA of the CDR3 is TGTGCCAGTAGCTTGACAGAGATGAATCAGCCCCAGCATTTT.

CDR3 loop: CAWSVGGGGDTQYF. CDR3 bases: TGTGCCTGGAGTGTGGGCGGGGGGGGAGATACGCAGTATTTT. The chain combines TRBV30 with TRBJ2-3; TRBD2 matches 9 bases. The germline CDR1 and CDR2 sequences are GTSNPN and SVGIG (reference sequence). The CDR3 has 14 amino acids. J lost 5 bases, V lost 0 bases, and 3 bases had no gene match. The variable domain in full, completed from reference TRBV30 and TRBJ2-3, reads SQTIHQWPATLVQPVGSPLSLECTVEGTSNPNLYWYRQAAGRGLQLLFYSVGIGQISSEVPQNLSASRPQDRQFILSSKKLLLSDSGFYLCAWSVGGGGDTQYFGPGTRLTVL.